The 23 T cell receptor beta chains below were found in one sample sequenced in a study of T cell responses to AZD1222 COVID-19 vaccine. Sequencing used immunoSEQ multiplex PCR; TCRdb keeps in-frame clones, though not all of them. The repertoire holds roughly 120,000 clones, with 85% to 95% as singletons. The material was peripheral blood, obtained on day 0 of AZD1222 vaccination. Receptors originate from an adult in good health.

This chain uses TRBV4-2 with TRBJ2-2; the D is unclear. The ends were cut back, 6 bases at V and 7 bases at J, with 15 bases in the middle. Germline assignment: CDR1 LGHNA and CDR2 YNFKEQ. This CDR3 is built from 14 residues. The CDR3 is CASSPAASGGELFF. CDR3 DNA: TGTGCCAGCAGTCCAGCAGCCTCCGGCGGGGAGCTGTTTTTT.

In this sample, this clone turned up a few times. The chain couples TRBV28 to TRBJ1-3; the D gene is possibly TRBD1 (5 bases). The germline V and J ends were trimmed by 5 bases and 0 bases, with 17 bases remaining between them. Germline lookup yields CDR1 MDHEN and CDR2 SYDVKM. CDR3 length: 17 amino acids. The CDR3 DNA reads TGTGCCAGCAGTGCGTTGGGGACGGACCGCTCTGGAAACACCATATATTTT. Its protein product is CASSALGTDRSGNTIYF.

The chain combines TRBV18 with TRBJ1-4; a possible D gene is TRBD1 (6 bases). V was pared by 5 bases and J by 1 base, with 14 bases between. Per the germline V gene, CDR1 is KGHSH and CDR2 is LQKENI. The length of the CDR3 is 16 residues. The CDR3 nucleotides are TGTGCCAGCTCATCCGACAGGACCAAAACTAATGAAAAACTGTTTTTT. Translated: CASSSDRTKTNEKLFF. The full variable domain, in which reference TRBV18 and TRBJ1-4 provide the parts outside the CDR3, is NAGVMQNPRHLVRRRGQEARLRCSPMKGHSHVYWYRQLPEEGLKFMVYLQKENIIDESGMPKERFSAEFPKEGPSILRIQQVVRGDSAAYFCASSSDRTKTNEKLFFGSGTQLSVL.

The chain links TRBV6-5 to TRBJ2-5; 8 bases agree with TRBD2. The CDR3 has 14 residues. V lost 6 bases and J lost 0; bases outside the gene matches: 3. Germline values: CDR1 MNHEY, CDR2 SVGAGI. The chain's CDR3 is CASRSAGDQETQYF. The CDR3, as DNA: TGTGCCAGCAGATCAGCGGGGGACCAAGAGACCCAGTACTTC.

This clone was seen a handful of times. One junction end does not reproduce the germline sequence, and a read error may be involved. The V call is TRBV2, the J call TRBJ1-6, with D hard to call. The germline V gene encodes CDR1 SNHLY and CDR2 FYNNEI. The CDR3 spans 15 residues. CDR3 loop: CASREGRSYNSPLHF. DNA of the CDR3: TGTGCCAGCAGGGAAGGGAGGTCCTATAATTCACCCCTCCACTTT.

CDR3 in amino acids: CASRAGTLSSYEQYF. CDR3 DNA: TGTGCCAGCAGGGCCGGGACACTGAGCTCCTACGAGCAGTACTTC. The chain couples TRBV27 to TRBJ2-7; weak D call: TRBD1 (6 bases). The length of the CDR3 is 15 residues. CDR1 is MNHEY, CDR2 SMNVEV, per germline (reference sequence). V lost 6 bases and J 0 bases, leaving 15 bases between the germline ends.

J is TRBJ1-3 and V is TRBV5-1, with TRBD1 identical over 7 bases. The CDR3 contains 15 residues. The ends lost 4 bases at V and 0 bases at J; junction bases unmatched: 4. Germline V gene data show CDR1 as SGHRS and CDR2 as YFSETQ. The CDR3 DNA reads TGCGCCAGCAGCACGGGGACAGCCTCTGGAAACACCATATATTTT. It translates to CASSTGTASGNTIYF. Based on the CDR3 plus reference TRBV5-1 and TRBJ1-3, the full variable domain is KAGVTQTPRYLIKTRGQQVTLSCSPISGHRSVSWYQQTPGQGLQFLFEYFSETQRNKGNFPGRFSGRQFSNSRSEMNVSTLELGDSALYLCASSTGTASGNTIYFGEGSWLTVV.

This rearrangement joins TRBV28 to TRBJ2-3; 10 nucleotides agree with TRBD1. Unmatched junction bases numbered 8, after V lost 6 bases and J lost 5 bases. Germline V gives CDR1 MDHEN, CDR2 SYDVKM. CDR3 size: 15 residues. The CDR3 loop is CASRPGQGSKDTQYF. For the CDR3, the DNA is TGTGCCAGCAGGCCGGGACAGGGGAGTAAAGATACGCAGTATTTT.

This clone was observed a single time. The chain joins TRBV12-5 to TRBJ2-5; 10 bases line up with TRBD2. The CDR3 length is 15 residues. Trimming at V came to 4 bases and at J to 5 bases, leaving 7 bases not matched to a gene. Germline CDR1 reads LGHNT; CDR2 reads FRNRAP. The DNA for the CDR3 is TGTGCTAGTGGTTCCGGGACTAGCGCGGGGGAGACCCAGTACTTC. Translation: CASGSGTSAGETQYF. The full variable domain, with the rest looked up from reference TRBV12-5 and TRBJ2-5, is DARVTQTPRHKVTEMGQEVTMRCQPILGHNTVFWYRQTMMQGLELLAYFRNRAPLDDSGMPKDRFSAEMPDATLATLKIQPSEPRDSAVYFCASGSGTSAGETQYFGPGTRLLVL.

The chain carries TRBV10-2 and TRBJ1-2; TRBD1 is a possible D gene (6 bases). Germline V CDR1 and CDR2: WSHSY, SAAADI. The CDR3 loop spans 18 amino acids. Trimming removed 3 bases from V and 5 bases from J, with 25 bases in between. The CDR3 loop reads CASSDHQETGQRIYGYTF. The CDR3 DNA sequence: TGCGCCAGCAGTGATCATCAGGAAACGGGACAACGGATTTATGGCTACACCTTC.

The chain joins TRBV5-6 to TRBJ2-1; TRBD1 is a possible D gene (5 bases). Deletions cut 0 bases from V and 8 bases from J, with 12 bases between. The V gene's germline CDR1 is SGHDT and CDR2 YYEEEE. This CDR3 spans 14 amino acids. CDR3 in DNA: TGTGCCAGCAGCTTGGTGATCAGGGCCCATGAGCAGTTCTTC. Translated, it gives CASSLVIRAHEQFF.

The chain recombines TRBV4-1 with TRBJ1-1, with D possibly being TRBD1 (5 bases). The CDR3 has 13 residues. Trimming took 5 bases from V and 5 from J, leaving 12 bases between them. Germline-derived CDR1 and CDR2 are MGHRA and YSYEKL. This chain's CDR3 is CASSFGTATEAFF. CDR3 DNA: TGCGCCAGCAGCTTCGGGACCGCAACTGAAGCTTTCTTT.

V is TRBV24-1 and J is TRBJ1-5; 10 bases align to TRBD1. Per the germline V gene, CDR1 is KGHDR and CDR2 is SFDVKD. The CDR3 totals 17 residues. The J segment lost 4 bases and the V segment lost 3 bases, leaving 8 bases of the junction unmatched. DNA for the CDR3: TGTGCCACCAGTGATGCCGGGACAGGGGAACGAAATCAGCCCCAGCATTTT. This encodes CATSDAGTGERNQPQHF.

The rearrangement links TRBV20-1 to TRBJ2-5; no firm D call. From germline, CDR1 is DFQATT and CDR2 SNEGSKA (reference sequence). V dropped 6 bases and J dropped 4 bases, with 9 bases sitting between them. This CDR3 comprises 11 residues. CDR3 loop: CSAVRLETQYF. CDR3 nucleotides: TGCAGTGCGGTGCGGTTAGAGACCCAGTACTTC.

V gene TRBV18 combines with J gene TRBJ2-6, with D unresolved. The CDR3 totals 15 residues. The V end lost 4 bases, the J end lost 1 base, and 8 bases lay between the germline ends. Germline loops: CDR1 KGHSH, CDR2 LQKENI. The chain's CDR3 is CASSLQKSGANVLTF. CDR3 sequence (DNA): TGTGCCAGCTCACTCCAGAAATCTGGGGCCAACGTCCTGACTTTC.

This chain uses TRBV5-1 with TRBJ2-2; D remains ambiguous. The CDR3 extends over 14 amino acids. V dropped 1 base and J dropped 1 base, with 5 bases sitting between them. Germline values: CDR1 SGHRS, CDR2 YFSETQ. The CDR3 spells CASSLFRNTGELFF. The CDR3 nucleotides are TGCGCCAGCAGCTTGTTCAGGAACACCGGGGAGCTGTTTTTT. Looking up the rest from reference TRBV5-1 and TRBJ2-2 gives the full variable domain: KAGVTQTPRYLIKTRGQQVTLSCSPISGHRSVSWYQQTPGQGLQFLFEYFSETQRNKGNFPGRFSGRQFSNSRSEMNVSTLELGDSALYLCASSLFRNTGELFFGEGSRLTVL.

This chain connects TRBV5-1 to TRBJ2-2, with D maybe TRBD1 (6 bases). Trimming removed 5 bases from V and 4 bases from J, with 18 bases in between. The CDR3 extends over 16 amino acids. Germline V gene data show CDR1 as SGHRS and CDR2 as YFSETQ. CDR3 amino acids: CASRDAVQGFTGELFF. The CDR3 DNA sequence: TGCGCCAGCAGGGATGCGGTACAGGGTTTCACCGGGGAGCTGTTTTTT.

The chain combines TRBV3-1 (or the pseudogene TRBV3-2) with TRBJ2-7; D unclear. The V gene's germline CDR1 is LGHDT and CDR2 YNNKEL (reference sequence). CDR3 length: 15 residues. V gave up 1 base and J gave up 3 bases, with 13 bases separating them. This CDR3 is CASSQGRNTFYEQYF. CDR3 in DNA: TGTGCCAGCAGCCAAGGCAGGAATACTTTCTACGAGCAGTACTTC.

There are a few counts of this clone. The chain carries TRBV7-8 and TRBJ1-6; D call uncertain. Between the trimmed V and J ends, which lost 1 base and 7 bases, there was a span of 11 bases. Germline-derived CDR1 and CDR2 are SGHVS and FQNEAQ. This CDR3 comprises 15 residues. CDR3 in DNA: TGTGCCAGCAGCTTAGGGGTGGGGTCGAATTCACCCCTCCACTTT. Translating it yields CASSLGVGSNSPLHF.

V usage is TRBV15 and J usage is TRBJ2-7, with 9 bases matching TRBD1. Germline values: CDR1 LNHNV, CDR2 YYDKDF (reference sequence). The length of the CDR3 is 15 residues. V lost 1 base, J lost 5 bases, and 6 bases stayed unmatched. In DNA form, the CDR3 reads TGTGCCACCAGCAGAGTGGAGACAGGGGGACACGAGCAGTACTTC. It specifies CATSRVETGGHEQYF.

The CDR3 reads CASSYGRYSNQPQHF. CDR3 coding DNA: TGTGCCAGCAGTTACGGACGGTATAGCAATCAGCCCCAGCATTTT. The rearrangement joins TRBV28 to TRBJ1-5; D is unresolved. CDR1 and CDR2 from the germline V gene are MDHEN and SYDVKM. The CDR3 is 15 amino acids. The V and J ends lost 4 bases and 0 bases respectively, with 10 bases between them.

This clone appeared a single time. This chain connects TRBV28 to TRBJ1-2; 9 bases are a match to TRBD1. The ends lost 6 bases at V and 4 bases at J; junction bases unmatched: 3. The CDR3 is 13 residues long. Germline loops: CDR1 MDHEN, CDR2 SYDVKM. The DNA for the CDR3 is TGTGCCAGCAGCTCACAGGGGGCCTATGGCTACACCTTC. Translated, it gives CASSSQGAYGYTF.

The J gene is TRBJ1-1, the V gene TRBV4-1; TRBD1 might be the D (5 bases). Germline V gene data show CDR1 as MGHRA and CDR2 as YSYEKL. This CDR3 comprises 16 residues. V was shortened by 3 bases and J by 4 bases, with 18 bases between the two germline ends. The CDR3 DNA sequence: TGCGCCAGCAGCCACTCATTGGGGGGGTTCGGCACTGAAGCTTTCTTT. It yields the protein CASSHSLGGFGTEAFF.